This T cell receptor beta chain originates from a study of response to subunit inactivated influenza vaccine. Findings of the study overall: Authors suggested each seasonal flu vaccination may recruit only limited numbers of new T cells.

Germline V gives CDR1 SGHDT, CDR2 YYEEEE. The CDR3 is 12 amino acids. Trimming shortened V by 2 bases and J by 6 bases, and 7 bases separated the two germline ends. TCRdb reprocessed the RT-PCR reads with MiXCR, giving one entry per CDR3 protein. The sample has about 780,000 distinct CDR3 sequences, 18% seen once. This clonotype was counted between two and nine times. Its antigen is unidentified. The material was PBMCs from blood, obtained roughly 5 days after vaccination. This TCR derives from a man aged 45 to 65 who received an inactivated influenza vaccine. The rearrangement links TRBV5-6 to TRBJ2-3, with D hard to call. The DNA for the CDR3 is TGTGCCAGCAGCTTTTCGTACGATACGCAGTATTTT. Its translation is CASSFSYDTQYF.